The rows below give T cell receptor beta chains drawn from one sample of a study of blood T cells in healthy people across ages. In TCRdb, the 5' RACE reads were re-called with MiXCR into one record per CDR3 protein. Seen here are approximately 730,000 distinct CDR3 sequences, 35% to 45% observed once, and the top ten hold 20% to 25%. The sample comprised blood. The receptors stem from a woman between 55 and 75 years old in good health. Each CDR3 is given with its conserved first and last residue. Fields, in order: CDR3 DNA, CDR3 protein, J gene, clone size, V gene, D gene. A D gene is named only where the DNA matches it firmly. The size of a clone is reported for some rows only, either as once, few or many, or as a class for expanded clones.

cdr3_nt: TGTGCCAGCAGCTTTAATCCTAGCGGGGTCGCAGATACGCAGTATTTT; cdr3_aa: CASSFNPSGVADTQYF; j_call: TRBJ2-3; clone_size: .; v_call: TRBV7-3; d_call: TRBD2
cdr3_nt: TGTGCCAGCAGTTCCAGACAGATCTACGAGCAGTACTTC; cdr3_aa: CASSSRQIYEQYF; j_call: TRBJ2-7; clone_size: .; v_call: TRBV27; d_call: .
cdr3_nt: TGCAGTGCTCCTCTGGGGGAGCAGTTCTTC; cdr3_aa: CSAPLGEQFF; j_call: TRBJ2-1; clone_size: once; v_call: TRBV20-1; d_call: .
cdr3_nt: TGTGCCAGCAGCCCTCTTGTCCGGGCGGGCGCAGATACGCAGTATTTT; cdr3_aa: CASSPLVRAGADTQYF; j_call: TRBJ2-3; clone_size: .; v_call: TRBV7-3; d_call: .
cdr3_nt: TGTGCCAGCAGCCAGGGGGACAGTCAAGAGACCCAGTACTTC; cdr3_aa: CASSQGDSQETQYF; j_call: TRBJ2-5; clone_size: few; v_call: TRBV4-2; d_call: TRBD1
cdr3_nt: TGTGCCAGCAGCCCACTCGGACTAGCGGGCAATGAGCAGTTCTTC; cdr3_aa: CASSPLGLAGNEQFF; j_call: TRBJ2-1; clone_size: few; v_call: TRBV6-2/TRBV6-3; d_call: TRBD2
cdr3_nt: TGTGCCAGCAGTGGGGGACTAGCGGAGACCCAGTACTTC; cdr3_aa: CASSGGLAETQYF; j_call: TRBJ2-5; clone_size: many; v_call: TRBV12-3/TRBV12-4; d_call: TRBD2
cdr3_nt: TGTGCCAGCAACGGACTAGCGGGAGCGTTGGACTCCGGGGAGCTGTTTTTT; cdr3_aa: CASNGLAGALDSGELFF; j_call: TRBJ2-2; clone_size: .; v_call: TRBV9; d_call: TRBD2
cdr3_nt: TGTGCCAGCAGTTACACAGGGTCTGGCTATGGCTACACCTTC; cdr3_aa: CASSYTGSGYGYTF; j_call: TRBJ1-2; clone_size: .; v_call: TRBV6-5; d_call: .
cdr3_nt: TGTGCCAGCAGCTTGCTAACGACAACCTCTGGAAACACCATATATTTT; cdr3_aa: CASSLLTTTSGNTIYF; j_call: TRBJ1-3; clone_size: few; v_call: TRBV11-2; d_call: .
cdr3_nt: TGTGCCAGCGTAGCAGCTGAAAACTATGGCTACACCTTC; cdr3_aa: CASVAAENYGYTF; j_call: TRBJ1-2; clone_size: .; v_call: TRBV6-5; d_call: .
cdr3_nt: TGCGCCAGCAGCCAAGATCCGTGGACGACTGGCAAAAACATTCAGTACTTC; cdr3_aa: CASSQDPWTTGKNIQYF; j_call: TRBJ2-4; clone_size: .; v_call: TRBV4-3; d_call: .
cdr3_nt: TGTGCCAGCAGCCAAGAGATCCCGGGGCCAGGCGGGCAGTTCTTC; cdr3_aa: CASSQEIPGPGGQFF; j_call: TRBJ2-1; clone_size: .; v_call: TRBV3-1; d_call: .
cdr3_nt: TGTGCCAGCAGTGACTCGATCGGGGGAAACAATCAGCCCCAGCATTTT; cdr3_aa: CASSDSIGGNNQPQHF; j_call: TRBJ1-5; clone_size: few; v_call: TRBV6-4; d_call: .
cdr3_nt: TGTGCCAGCAGCTTAGTCCGCCACGTACAGCTATTCTCCTACGAGCAGTACTTC; cdr3_aa: CASSLVRHVQLFSYEQYF; j_call: TRBJ2-7; clone_size: .; v_call: TRBV7-6; d_call: .
cdr3_nt: TGTGCCAGCATGAGTCGGGGCTATGGCTACACCTTC; cdr3_aa: CASMSRGYGYTF; j_call: TRBJ1-2; clone_size: .; v_call: TRBV2; d_call: .
cdr3_nt: TGTGCCAGCTCACCAAACGAGCAGGGACAGGGTTTTGGCTACACCTTC; cdr3_aa: CASSPNEQGQGFGYTF; j_call: TRBJ1-2; clone_size: many; v_call: TRBV18; d_call: TRBD1
cdr3_nt: TGTGCCAGCAGCCGGGAGCGGGAGGCCCTGTCGACCCAGTACTTC; cdr3_aa: CASSREREALSTQYF; j_call: TRBJ2-5; clone_size: few; v_call: TRBV9; d_call: TRBD2
cdr3_nt: TGTGCCAGCGGCGCACTAGCGGGGGGGTTCCAAGAGACCCAGTACTTC; cdr3_aa: CASGALAGGFQETQYF; j_call: TRBJ2-5; clone_size: .; v_call: TRBV7-9; d_call: TRBD2
cdr3_nt: TGTGCCACCAGTGACCCCGGGACGGCCCAAGAAGCTTTCTTT; cdr3_aa: CATSDPGTAQEAFF; j_call: TRBJ1-1; clone_size: .; v_call: TRBV24-1; d_call: .
cdr3_nt: TGTGCTAGTGGTTTCGGGACTGTAACCTACAATGAGCAGTTCTTC; cdr3_aa: CASGFGTVTYNEQFF; j_call: TRBJ2-1; clone_size: .; v_call: TRBV12-5; d_call: .
cdr3_nt: TGTGCCAGCAGCTTTAGCCCGGACGGCACAGATACGCAGTATTTT; cdr3_aa: CASSFSPDGTDTQYF; j_call: TRBJ2-3; clone_size: .; v_call: TRBV7-2; d_call: .
cdr3_nt: TGTGCCAGCAGTTTATTTACGGGGAACTCCCATCCTTCTTCCTACGAGCAGTACTTC; cdr3_aa: CASSLFTGNSHPSSYEQYF; j_call: TRBJ2-7; clone_size: .; v_call: TRBV27; d_call: .
cdr3_nt: TGTGCCAGCCTTCGTATACCCCCGAACTATGGCTACACCTTC; cdr3_aa: CASLRIPPNYGYTF; j_call: TRBJ1-2; clone_size: .; v_call: TRBV7-9; d_call: .
cdr3_nt: TGTGCCAGCAGCCGTCCGGGACAGGGGGTGGCCGGGGAGCTGTTTTTT; cdr3_aa: CASSRPGQGVAGELFF; j_call: TRBJ2-2; clone_size: .; v_call: TRBV3-1; d_call: TRBD1
cdr3_nt: TGTGCCAGCAGCCCGACTGTTTGGGGAGGTCCCTCCTACGAGCAGTACTTC; cdr3_aa: CASSPTVWGGPSYEQYF; j_call: TRBJ2-7; clone_size: .; v_call: TRBV14; d_call: .
cdr3_nt: TGCGCCAGCAGCGTGTCCGACACCGGGGAGCTGTTTTTT; cdr3_aa: CASSVSDTGELFF; j_call: TRBJ2-2; clone_size: .; v_call: TRBV5-1; d_call: .
cdr3_nt: TGTGCCAGCAGCTTAGCCTGGACAGGGGGCATCTCAGATACGCAGTATTTT; cdr3_aa: CASSLAWTGGISDTQYF; j_call: TRBJ2-3; clone_size: .; v_call: TRBV7-2; d_call: TRBD1
cdr3_nt: TGTGCCAGCAGTTTACGATTTCAGACAGGGATAAACACTGAAGCTTTCTTT; cdr3_aa: CASSLRFQTGINTEAFF; j_call: TRBJ1-1; clone_size: few; v_call: TRBV27; d_call: TRBD1
cdr3_nt: TGTGCCGGCAGCCTAACAGGGTTTCGGGACATTCAGTACTTC; cdr3_aa: CAGSLTGFRDIQYF; j_call: TRBJ2-4; clone_size: .; v_call: TRBV12-3/TRBV12-4; d_call: .
cdr3_nt: TGTGCCAGCGCCCCCGAGACAGAGTATAATTCACCCCTCCACTTT; cdr3_aa: CASAPETEYNSPLHF; j_call: TRBJ1-6; clone_size: few; v_call: TRBV9; d_call: .
cdr3_nt: TGTGCCAGCAGCCCCGGACTAGCGGTAACCAACACCGGGGAGCTGTTTTTT; cdr3_aa: CASSPGLAVTNTGELFF; j_call: TRBJ2-2; clone_size: few; v_call: TRBV7-3; d_call: TRBD2
cdr3_nt: TGTGCCAGCAGTTTCGGATGGACAGGGGGAGGTTCCGTTGGTGGCTACACCTTC; cdr3_aa: CASSFGWTGGGSVGGYTF; j_call: TRBJ1-2; clone_size: few; v_call: TRBV28; d_call: TRBD1
cdr3_nt: TGCGCCAGCAGCGGTTTGCAGCAAGAGACCCAGTACTTC; cdr3_aa: CASSGLQQETQYF; j_call: TRBJ2-5; clone_size: many; v_call: TRBV5-1; d_call: .
cdr3_nt: TGTGCCAGCTCCCCCGGGGAAAGGGCCAACGTCCTGACTTTC; cdr3_aa: CASSPGERANVLTF; j_call: TRBJ2-6; clone_size: few; v_call: TRBV18; d_call: .
cdr3_nt: TGTGCCAGCAGCTTAGTTCGTAACGGGGGGGACAAAAACATTCAGTACTTC; cdr3_aa: CASSLVRNGGDKNIQYF; j_call: TRBJ2-4; clone_size: .; v_call: TRBV13; d_call: TRBD2
cdr3_nt: TGTGCCAGCAGCTCTTTAGCGGGAGAGGACAATGAGCAGTTCTTC; cdr3_aa: CASSSLAGEDNEQFF; j_call: TRBJ2-1; clone_size: few; v_call: TRBV3-1; d_call: TRBD2
cdr3_nt: TGTGCCAGCAGCGCAGACGCAGGGGGCACGGGCAATGAGCAGTTCTTC; cdr3_aa: CASSADAGGTGNEQFF; j_call: TRBJ2-1; clone_size: .; v_call: TRBV9; d_call: TRBD1
cdr3_nt: TGTGCCGTTGGAACTAATGAAAAACTGTTTTTT; cdr3_aa: CAVGTNEKLFF; j_call: TRBJ1-4; clone_size: .; v_call: TRBV30; d_call: .
cdr3_nt: TGTGCCAGCAGCTTAGAACGAGCGGGGTACAATGAGCAGTTCTTC; cdr3_aa: CASSLERAGYNEQFF; j_call: TRBJ2-1; clone_size: .; v_call: TRBV11-3; d_call: TRBD2
cdr3_nt: TGTGCCAGCAGTCTTGACACAGCGTCCACCGACGAGCAGTACTTC; cdr3_aa: CASSLDTASTDEQYF; j_call: TRBJ2-7; clone_size: .; v_call: TRBV12-3/TRBV12-4; d_call: .
cdr3_nt: TGCAGTGCTCCTTTCAGCGGGGTGGCGAATGAGCAGTACTTC; cdr3_aa: CSAPFSGVANEQYF; j_call: TRBJ2-7; clone_size: .; v_call: TRBV20-1; d_call: TRBD2
cdr3_nt: TGCAGCGTTGAAGATAAGGGCACAGGCACACCCTACGAGCAGTACTTC; cdr3_aa: CSVEDKGTGTPYEQYF; j_call: TRBJ2-7; clone_size: .; v_call: TRBV29-1; d_call: .
cdr3_nt: TGTGCCAGCGGCATAAACTATGGCTACACCTTC; cdr3_aa: CASGINYGYTF; j_call: TRBJ1-2; clone_size: few; v_call: TRBV27; d_call: .
cdr3_nt: TGTGCCACCAGCGAGATCTCTAGCGGGAGATGGAACAATGAGCAGTTCTTC; cdr3_aa: CATSEISSGRWNNEQFF; j_call: TRBJ2-1; clone_size: .; v_call: TRBV15; d_call: TRBD2